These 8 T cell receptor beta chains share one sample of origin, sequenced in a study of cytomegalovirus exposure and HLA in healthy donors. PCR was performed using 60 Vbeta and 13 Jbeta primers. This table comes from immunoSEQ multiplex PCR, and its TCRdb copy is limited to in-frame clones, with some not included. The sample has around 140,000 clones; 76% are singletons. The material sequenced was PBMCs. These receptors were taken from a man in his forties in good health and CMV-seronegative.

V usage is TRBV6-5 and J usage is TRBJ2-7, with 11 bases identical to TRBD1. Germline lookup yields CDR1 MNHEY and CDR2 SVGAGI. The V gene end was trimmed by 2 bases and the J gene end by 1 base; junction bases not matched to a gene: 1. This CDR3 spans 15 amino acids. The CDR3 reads CASSYRDRGSYEQYF. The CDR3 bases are TGTGCCAGCAGTTACCGGGACAGGGGGTCCTACGAGCAGTACTTC.

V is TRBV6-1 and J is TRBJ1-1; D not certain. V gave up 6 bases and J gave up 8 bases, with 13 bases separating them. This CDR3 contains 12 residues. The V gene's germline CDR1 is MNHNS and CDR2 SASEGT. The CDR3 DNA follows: TGTGCCAGCAGGTATGTGGCCAGAGAAGCTTTCTTT. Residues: CASRYVAREAFF.

CDR3 bases: TGCGCCAGCAGCTTGGAACTCAGGGTAGATGAGCAGTACTTC. Its protein is CASSLELRVDEQYF. The rearrangement uses TRBV5-1 and TRBJ2-7, with D maybe TRBD1 (5 bases). Trimming removed 0 bases at V and 7 bases at J, with 14 bases between. Germline loops: CDR1 SGHRS, CDR2 YFSETQ. The length of the CDR3 is 14 residues.

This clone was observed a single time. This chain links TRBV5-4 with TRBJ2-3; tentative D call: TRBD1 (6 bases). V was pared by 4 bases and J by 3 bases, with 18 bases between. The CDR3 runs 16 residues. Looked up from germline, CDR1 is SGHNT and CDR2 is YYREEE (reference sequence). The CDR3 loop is CASSGTTGTTTDTQYF. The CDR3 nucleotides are TGTGCCAGCAGCGGAACTACTGGGACAACGACAGATACGCAGTATTTT.

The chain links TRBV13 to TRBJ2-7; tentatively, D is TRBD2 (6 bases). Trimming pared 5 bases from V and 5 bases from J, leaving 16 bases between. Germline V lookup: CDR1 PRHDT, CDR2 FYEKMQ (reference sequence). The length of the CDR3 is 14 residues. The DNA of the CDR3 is TGTGCCAGCAGCCTACGGGGCGGGGCCCACGAGCAGTACTTC. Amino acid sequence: CASSLRGGAHEQYF. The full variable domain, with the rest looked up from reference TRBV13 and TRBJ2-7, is AAGVIQSPRHLIKEKRETATLKCYPIPRHDTVYWYQQGPGQDPQFLISFYEKMQSDKGSIPDRFSAQQFSDYHSELNMSSLELGDSALYFCASSLRGGAHEQYFGPGTRLTVT.

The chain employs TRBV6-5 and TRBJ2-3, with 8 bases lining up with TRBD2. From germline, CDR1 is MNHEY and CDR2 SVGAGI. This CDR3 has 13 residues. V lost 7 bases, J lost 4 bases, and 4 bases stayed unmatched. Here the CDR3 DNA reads TGTGCCAGCAACGGGAGGGGGGCAGATACGCAGTATTTT. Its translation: CASNGRGADTQYF.

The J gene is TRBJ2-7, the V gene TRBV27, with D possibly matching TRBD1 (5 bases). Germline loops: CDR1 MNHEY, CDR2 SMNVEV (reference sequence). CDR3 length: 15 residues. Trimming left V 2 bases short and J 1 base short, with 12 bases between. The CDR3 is CASSLKGQGSYEQYF. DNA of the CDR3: TGTGCCAGCAGTTTAAAGGGTCAGGGATCCTACGAGCAGTACTTC.

CDR3 in DNA: TGTGCCAGCAGTTTTGCTAGCAGGTTCTACAATGAGCAGTTCTTC. It specifies CASSFASRFYNEQFF. This chain uses TRBV27 with TRBJ2-1; TRBD2 is a possible D gene (5 bases). The V and J ends lost 3 bases and 3 bases respectively, with 12 bases between them. The CDR3 has 15 amino acids. Germline CDR1 and CDR2: MNHEY and SMNVEV (reference sequence).